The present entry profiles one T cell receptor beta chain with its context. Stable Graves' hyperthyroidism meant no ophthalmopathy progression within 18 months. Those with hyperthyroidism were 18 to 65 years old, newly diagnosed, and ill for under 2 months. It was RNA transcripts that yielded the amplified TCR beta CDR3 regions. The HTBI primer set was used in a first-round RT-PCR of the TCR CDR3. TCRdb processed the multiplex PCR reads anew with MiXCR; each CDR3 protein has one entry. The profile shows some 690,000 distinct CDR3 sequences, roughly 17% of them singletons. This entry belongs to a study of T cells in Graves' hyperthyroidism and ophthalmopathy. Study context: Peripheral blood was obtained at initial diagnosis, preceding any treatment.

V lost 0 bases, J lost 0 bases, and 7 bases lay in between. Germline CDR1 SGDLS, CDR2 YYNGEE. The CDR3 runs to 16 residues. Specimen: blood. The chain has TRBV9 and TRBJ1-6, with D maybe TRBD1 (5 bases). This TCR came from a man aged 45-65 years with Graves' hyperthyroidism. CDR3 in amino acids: CASSVGQSSYNSPLHF. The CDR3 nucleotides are TGTGCCAGCAGCGTAGGACAGAGCTCCTATAATTCACCCCTCCACTTT.